Below, 30 T cell receptor beta chains from the same sample are listed, as sequenced in a study of Ad26.COV2.S vaccination and SARS-CoV-2 variants. TCRdb keeps only in-frame clones here, not all; method: immunoSEQ multiplex PCR. This table has about 470,000 clones, 90% appearing once. This sample's treatment: 15 to 20 received Ad26.COV2.S at low or high dose, single or two shots; about 5 received placebo; per-sample allocation not given. The samples date from day 63 after the first vaccine or placebo injection. The sequences come from peripheral blood, collected in a trial of Ad26.COV2.S vaccine versus placebo. These receptors were taken from a person between 18 and 59 years old who received the Ad26.COV2.S COVID-19 vaccine or a placebo.

This chain connects TRBV7-2 to TRBJ2-3; 11 nucleotides match TRBD2. The length of the CDR3 is 17 residues. CDR1 is SGHTA, CDR2 FQGNSA, per germline. Unmatched junction bases numbered 9, after V lost 5 bases and J lost 2 bases. Written as DNA, the CDR3 is TGTGCCAGCAGCCTGATCCCGGGACTAGCGGACACAGATACGCAGTATTTT. This encodes CASSLIPGLADTDTQYF.

This rearrangement joins TRBV9 to TRBJ2-1; D not resolved. Germline V CDR1 and CDR2: SGDLS, YYNGEE. V shed 0 bases and J shed 1 base, with 5 bases lying between them. The CDR3 length is 14 residues. CDR3 coding DNA: TGTGCCAGCAGCGTAGCGATGTCCTACAATGAGCAGTTCTTC. Its protein product is CASSVAMSYNEQFF. Together with reference TRBV9 and TRBJ2-1, the CDR3 gives the full variable domain: DSGVTQTPKHLITATGQRVTLRCSPRSGDLSVYWYQQSLDQGLQFLIQYYNGEERAKGNILERFSAQQFPDLHSELNLSSLELGDSALYFCASSVAMSYNEQFFGPGTRLTVL.

This rearrangement joins TRBV5-6 to TRBJ2-2; the D is unclear. The V and J ends lost 2 bases and 1 base respectively, with 12 bases between them. Germline assignment: CDR1 SGHDT and CDR2 YYEEEE. CDR3 length: 16 amino acids. The CDR3 DNA reads TGTGCCAGCAGCTTATTAGGATCAGGGAACACCGGGGAGCTGTTTTTT. The encoded protein is CASSLLGSGNTGELFF.

The chain has TRBV5-1 and TRBJ2-1; 12 bases are shared with TRBD2. The junction had 10 bases not matched to a gene; V was cut back by 4 bases and J by 2 bases. The CDR3 length is 18 residues. The germline V gene has CDR1 SGHRS and CDR2 YFSETQ. DNA for the CDR3: TGCGCCAGCAGCCCGGGACTAGCGGGCCTCGGGGCCTACAATGAGCAGTTCTTC. Residues: CASSPGLAGLGAYNEQFF.

This clone was observed once. V usage is TRBV4-3 and J usage is TRBJ2-7; 7 bases line up with TRBD1. V dropped 1 base and J dropped 2; count of bases not matched to a gene: 5. Germline V gene data show CDR1 as LGHNA and CDR2 as YSLEER. The CDR3 consists of 15 residues. In nucleotides, the CDR3 is TGCGCCAGCAGCCAAGGTGCGACAGGGACCTACGAGCAGTACTTC. Its translation: CASSQGATGTYEQYF.

CDR3 bases: TGTGCCAGCAGGACAGGGAGTCTCACAGATACGCAGTATTTT. Protein: CASRTGSLTDTQYF. The gene calls are TRBV28 and TRBJ2-3, with 7 nucleotides matching TRBD1. V lost 6 bases and J lost 2; bases outside the gene matches: 5. The CDR3 runs 14 residues. Germline V gene data show CDR1 as MDHEN and CDR2 as SYDVKM.

V gene TRBV7-9 combines with J gene TRBJ2-7; 7 bases match TRBD2. CDR3 size: 15 residues. Germline CDR1 and CDR2: SEHNR and FQNEAQ (reference sequence). J gave up 0 bases and V 6 bases, and 8 bases lay outside the gene matches. CDR3 nucleotides: TGTGCCAGCAGTAAGGCGGGAGTCGGCTCCTACGAGCAGTACTTC. The encoded protein is CASSKAGVGSYEQYF.

For this clone: The same CDR3 arises from other DNA sequences in this sample as well. The chain uses TRBV28 and TRBJ2-3, with D perhaps matching TRBD2 (6 bases). Per germline, CDR1 MDHEN and CDR2 SYDVKM. CDR3 size: 13 residues. V was shortened by 6 bases and J by 2 bases, with 9 bases between the two germline ends. CDR3 DNA: TGTGCCAGCAGAGGGACTTCCACAGATACGCAGTATTTT. As protein: CASRGTSTDTQYF.

The chain is built from TRBV21-1 and TRBJ1-5; the D call of TRBD1 is as the table states it, not checked on the DNA. TRBV21-1 is recorded as a pseudogene. The CDR3 runs 15 residues. CDR3 nucleotides: TGTGCCAGCACCCACTTAAGACAGGGAGGTCAGCCCCAGCATTTT. Translating it yields CASTHLRQGGQPQHF.

The V call is TRBV4-2, the J call TRBJ2-7; D not resolved. CDR1 LGHNA and CDR2 YNFKEQ come from the germline V gene. The V end lost 0 bases, the J end lost 7 bases, and 13 bases lay between the germline ends. The CDR3 has 14 amino acids. CDR3 sequence reads: CASSQDAQFGEQYF. The CDR3 DNA reads TGTGCCAGCAGCCAAGATGCGCAGTTCGGGGAGCAGTACTTC.

The gene calls are TRBV3-1 (or the pseudogene TRBV3-2) and TRBJ2-5, with 8 bases that match TRBD2. CDR3 length: 18 residues. CDR1 LGHDT and CDR2 YNNKEL come from the germline V gene (reference sequence). V lost 2 bases and J lost 4; bases outside the gene matches: 15. The CDR3 reads CASSQRAQKRERRETQYF. The CDR3 region has the DNA TGTGCCAGCAGCCAACGGGCGCAGAAGCGGGAGAGACGAGAGACCCAGTACTTC.

V gene TRBV6-2 or TRBV6-3 combines with J gene TRBJ2-1; 9 bases agree with TRBD1. CDR3 size: 15 residues. After removal of 2 bases from V and 7 bases from J, the junction contained 6 bases not matched to a gene. In germline, CDR1 is MNHEY, CDR2 SVGEGT. In nucleotides, the CDR3 is TGTGCCAGCAGTTACGCAGGGACAGGGAAGAATGAGCAGTTCTTC. It translates to CASSYAGTGKNEQFF.

The V and J genes are TRBV5-6 and TRBJ1-1; D is possibly TRBD1 (5 bases). V was clipped by 0 bases and J by 0 bases, with 9 bases between them. This CDR3 has 15 residues. The V gene's germline CDR1 is SGHDT and CDR2 YYEEEE. CDR3 DNA sequence: TGTGCCAGCAGCTTGGAGGCAGGGCTGAACACTGAAGCTTTCTTT. It is translated as CASSLEAGLNTEAFF.

The chain employs TRBV7-2 and TRBJ2-3, with D unclear. Trimming removed 6 bases from V and 5 bases from J, with 15 bases in between. Germline CDR1 is SGHTA and CDR2 is FQGNSA. CDR3 length: 14 residues. CDR3 residues: CASRSEAFGDTQYF. The CDR3 region has the DNA TGTGCCAGCAGGAGTGAAGCGTTTGGAGATACGCAGTATTTT.

For this clone: The same CDR3 can be traced to other DNA sequences in this sample. This chain links TRBV19 with TRBJ2-7; D is perhaps TRBD2 (5 bases). Trimming stripped 1 base from V and 1 base from J, with 8 bases between. In germline, CDR1 is LNHDA, CDR2 SQIVND (reference sequence). CDR3 length equals 14 residues. The CDR3: CASSIVGSSYEQYF. CDR3 nucleotides: TGTGCCAGTAGTATAGTGGGGAGTTCCTACGAGCAGTACTTC.

The chain links TRBV7-9 to TRBJ2-7, with 14 bases that match TRBD2. The V and J ends lost 5 bases and 2 bases, in that order; junction bases with no gene match: 2. The CDR3 is 15 amino acids. CDR1 is SEHNR, CDR2 FQNEAQ, per germline (reference sequence). The CDR3 reads CASSPTSGRAYEQYF. The CDR3, as DNA: TGTGCCAGCAGCCCGACTAGCGGGAGGGCCTACGAGCAGTACTTC.

In DNA, the CDR3 is TGTGCCAGCAGTTTACTAGCGGGTGGCACAGATACGCAGTATTTT. Translation gives CASSLLAGGTDTQYF. The chain recombines TRBV2 with TRBJ2-3, with 9 bases matching TRBD2. The germline gives CDR1 SNHLY, CDR2 FYNNEI. The CDR3 has 15 amino acids. With 5 bases clipped from V and 1 base from J, the junction kept 4 bases outside the gene matches.

J is TRBJ2-2 and V is TRBV28; 10 bases align to TRBD2. This CDR3 has 16 amino acids. After removal of 7 bases from V and 4 bases from J, the junction contained 9 bases not matched to a gene. Germline CDR1 and CDR2: MDHEN and SYDVKM. CDR3 in DNA: TGTGCCAGCACCTTAGGGACTAGCGTTATCACCGGGGAGCTGTTTTTT. It codes for CASTLGTSVITGELFF.

The chain is built from TRBV6-2 or TRBV6-3 and TRBJ2-3; perhaps TRBD1 as D (6 bases). Trimming took off 2 bases at V and 9 bases at J, with 12 bases between the two ends. CDR1 and CDR2 from the germline V gene are MNHEY and SVGEGT. The CDR3 covers 13 residues. CDR3 coding DNA: TGTGCCAGCAGTTACGACTACCAGGGGACGCAGTATTTT. It encodes CASSYDYQGTQYF.

The chain uses TRBV9 and TRBJ2-7; the D call may be TRBD1 or TRBD2 (5 bases each). V was clipped by 4 bases and J by 5 bases, with 19 bases between them. This CDR3 spans 15 amino acids. The germline V gene encodes CDR1 SGDLS and CDR2 YYNGEE. DNA of the CDR3: TGTGCCAGCAGCCCCGACTGGGGGTTGATGCACGAGCAGTACTTC. Its translation: CASSPDWGLMHEQYF.

Only one count was recorded for this clone. The chain uses TRBV27 and TRBJ2-7; a possible D gene is TRBD2 (7 bases). The length of the CDR3 is 17 residues. The V end was cut by 5 bases, the J end by 0 bases, with 20 bases between. Germline values: CDR1 MNHEY, CDR2 SMNVEV (reference sequence). CDR3 protein: CASSPRGAGVYSYEQYF. CDR3 bases: TGTGCCAGCAGTCCCCGGGGGGCGGGAGTCTACTCCTACGAGCAGTACTTC.

This rearrangement joins TRBV28 to TRBJ2-7, with 9 nucleotides matching TRBD2. Germline-derived CDR1 and CDR2 are MDHEN and SYDVKM. V lost 6 bases to trimming and J lost 0 bases; unmatched junction nucleotides: 6. This CDR3 region has 15 residues. In DNA, the CDR3 is TGTGCCAGCAGACCCGGACTAGCGAACTCCTACGAGCAGTACTTC. Amino acid sequence: CASRPGLANSYEQYF.

The gene calls are TRBV9 and TRBJ2-1; possibly TRBD2 for D (5 bases). Looked up from germline, CDR1 is SGDLS and CDR2 is YYNGEE. This CDR3 is 12 amino acids long. The ends were cut back, 4 bases at V and 9 bases at J, with 11 bases in the middle. CDR3 nucleotide sequence: TGTGCCAGCAGCCCTCTCCGGGGTGAGCAGTTCTTC. Translation: CASSPLRGEQFF.

The gene calls are TRBV4-3 and TRBJ2-3; 7 bases align to TRBD2. In germline, CDR1 is LGHNA, CDR2 YSLEER. This CDR3 has 16 residues. Losses at the gene ends were 2 bases for V and 2 bases for J; bases not matched to a gene: 7. The CDR3 loop is CASSQSSGWVTDTQYF. The CDR3 DNA sequence: TGCGCCAGCAGCCAAAGTAGCGGGTGGGTCACAGATACGCAGTATTTT.

This chain links TRBV4-2 with TRBJ2-1; 7 bases line up with TRBD1. This CDR3 contains 16 residues. Germline V gene lookup returns CDR1 LGHNA and CDR2 YNFKEQ. Unmatched junction bases numbered 11, after V lost 0 bases and J lost 9 bases. CDR3 in DNA: TGTGCCAGCAGCCAAGATTGGGACAGTGGCCTAGCTGAGCAGTTCTTC. It encodes CASSQDWDSGLAEQFF.

This clone has only one observation. This chain uses TRBV19 with TRBJ1-5, with 7 bases aligning to TRBD1. This CDR3 spans 14 amino acids. In germline, CDR1 is LNHDA, CDR2 SQIVND (reference sequence). V was clipped by 1 base and J by 6 bases; unmatched bases: 3. CDR3: CASSIAQGGQPQHF. The CDR3, as DNA: TGTGCCAGTAGTATAGCCCAGGGGGGTCAGCCCCAGCATTTT.

V usage is TRBV5-1 and J usage is TRBJ2-7; D may be TRBD1 (5 bases). Germline V gives CDR1 SGHRS, CDR2 YFSETQ. With 0 bases removed from V and 5 bases from J, the gap between germline ends came to 15 bases. The CDR3 consists of 15 residues. This chain's CDR3 is CASSLVAGLDNEQYF. CDR3 in DNA: TGCGCCAGCAGCTTGGTGGCAGGGCTGGACAACGAGCAGTACTTC.

A note on this clone: Distinct nucleotide sequences in the sample also encode this CDR3. CDR3 DNA: TGTGCCAGCTTGGGCCAGAACTATGGCTACACCTTC. This codes for CASLGQNYGYTF. V gene TRBV28 combines with J gene TRBJ1-2; D is ambiguous. The germline V gene has CDR1 MDHEN and CDR2 SYDVKM. CDR3 length equals 12 residues. Trimming removed 8 bases from V and 2 bases from J, with 9 bases in between.

V usage is TRBV6-5 and J usage is TRBJ2-1, with D maybe TRBD2 (6 bases). CDR3 length equals 14 residues. V dropped 7 bases and J dropped 3 bases, with 13 bases sitting between them. CDR1 and CDR2 (germline): MNHEY, SVGAGI. The CDR3 region has the DNA TGTGCCAGCATGGGCGGGGACCTCTACAATGAGCAGTTCTTC. Translation: CASMGGDLYNEQFF.

V is TRBV28 and J is TRBJ2-7; TRBD1 might be the D (6 bases). The CDR3 runs to 15 residues. The germline V and J ends were trimmed by 4 bases and 3 bases, with 16 bases remaining between them. Germline V lookup: CDR1 MDHEN, CDR2 SYDVKM. CDR3 sequence: CASSYSGAVSYEQYF. The DNA of the CDR3 is TGTGCCAGCAGTTACTCAGGGGCGGTTAGCTACGAGCAGTACTTC.